This is a list of T cell receptor beta chains from one sample in a study of CD8 T cells in ankylosing spondylitis. TCRdb itself ran the 5' RACE reads through MiXCR, one entry per CDR3 protein. The repertoire holds 180,000 or so distinct CDR3 sequences, with around 10% as singletons. The specimen was blood, either unsorted or a sorted T cell fraction (not recorded which). These receptors were taken from a male donor with ankylosing spondylitis or in good health (not recorded which). Each CDR3 is given with its conserved first and last residue. Fields, in order: D gene, V gene, J gene, clone size, CDR3 DNA, CDR3 protein. D genes are given only for firm matches. Some rows mark clone size as missing; the rest say once, few, many or name a class of expanded clone.

>-|TRBV4-3|TRBJ2-5|-
TGCGCCAGCAGCCAAGAGTGGGGGGCGCAAGAGACCCAGTACTTC
CASSQEWGAQETQYF
>-|TRBV11-2|TRBJ2-7|many
TGTGCCAGCAGCCGAATCGCCGATTTCTCCTACGAGCAGTACTTC
CASSRIADFSYEQYF
>TRBD1|TRBV20-1|TRBJ1-4|many
TGCAGTGCAGAAGACCTGACAGGGGCCGAAAAACTGTTTTTT
CSAEDLTGAEKLFF
>-|TRBV5-5|TRBJ2-2|-
TGTGCCAGCAGCTTGTTGGGGGCGGGGACCGGGGAGCTGTTTTTT
CASSLLGAGTGELFF
>TRBD2|TRBV5-1|TRBJ2-7|many
TGCGCCAGCAGCTTGGGCGCTAGCGGAACCTACGAGCAGTACTTC
CASSLGASGTYEQYF
>TRBD2|TRBV5-6|TRBJ2-1|few
TGTGCCAGCACCGGTGCGGGGGAGTCATACAATGAGCAGTTCTTC
CASTGAGESYNEQFF
>TRBD1|TRBV15|TRBJ2-7|many
TGTGCCACCAGCAGAGATAAAAGGGGGCTCGAGCAGTACTTC
CATSRDKRGLEQYF
>-|TRBV6-1|TRBJ1-1|-
TGTGTCAGCAGAGAAAGGACGAACACTGAAGCTTTCTTT
CVSRERTNTEAFF
>-|TRBV18|TRBJ2-5|few
TGTGCCAGCTCCCTCGAACAGATGGAGACCCAGTACTTC
CASSLEQMETQYF
>TRBD1|TRBV24-1|TRBJ1-6|once
TGTGCCACCAGTGACGGGAGACAGGGTAGCAATTCACCCCTCCACTTT
CATSDGRQGSNSPLHF
>-|TRBV12-3/TRBV12-4|TRBJ1-1|-
TGTGCCAGCAGTTTACCCCGCCCGGACCCGAACACTGAAGCTTTCTTT
CASSLPRPDPNTEAFF
>-|TRBV5-1|TRBJ1-1|-
TGCGCCAGCAGCTCCCAGAGGAACACTGAAGCTTTCTTT
CASSSQRNTEAFF
>-|TRBV7-8|TRBJ2-5|-
TGTGCCAGCAGCCCCACATCGACTAACCAAGAGACCCAGTACTTC
CASSPTSTNQETQYF
>TRBD2|TRBV5-4|TRBJ2-1|many
TGTGCCAACGCCCCCCTGCCTAGCGGGGGGTACAATGAGCAGTTCTTC
CANAPLPSGGYNEQFF
>TRBD1|TRBV12-3/TRBV12-4|TRBJ1-6|few
TGTGCCAGCACCCGAGCGGACAGGGGGAATTCACCCCTCCACTTT
CASTRADRGNSPLHF
>-|TRBV3-1|TRBJ1-5|many
TGTGCCAGCAGCCAAGAGGGGTTTTGGGGGCTTTGTGCAAGGGTGTTTCAGCCCCAGCATTTT
CASSQEGFWGLCARVFQPQHF
>-|TRBV6-1|TRBJ1-6|few
TGTGCCAGCAGTGAGTCGGCTTCACCCCTCCACTTT
CASSESASPLHF
>-|TRBV12-3/TRBV12-4|TRBJ2-2|many
TGTGCCAGCAGGCTGACAGGCGCGTACACCGGGGAGCTGTTTTTT
CASRLTGAYTGELFF
>TRBD2|TRBV12-3/TRBV12-4|TRBJ2-3|few
TGTGCCAGCAGTTGGACTAGCGGGAGTGTAGATACGCAGTATTTT
CASSWTSGSVDTQYF
>-|TRBV2|TRBJ1-2|many
TGTGCCAGCAGTGAAAGGGTTGGGTATGGCTACACCTTC
CASSERVGYGYTF
>TRBD1|TRBV7-2|TRBJ2-1|few
TGTGCCAGCAGCGTACACAGGGGCCCCCAACTTTACAATGAGCAGTTCTTC
CASSVHRGPQLYNEQFF
>-|TRBV21-1|TRBJ2-5|-
TGTGCCAGCAGCAAGGGAAGGCGGACAAGGCCAGGCGCGGGCCAAGAGACCCAGTACTTC
CASSKGRRTRPGAGQETQYF
>TRBD1|TRBV5-1|TRBJ1-2|many
TGCGCCAGCAGCTTGGACGGACAGGGGTATGGCTACACCTTC
CASSLDGQGYGYTF
>TRBD1|TRBV2|TRBJ1-1|many
TGTGCCAGCTTTTTGCGACAGGGGGACACTGAAGCTTTCTTT
CASFLRQGDTEAFF
>-|TRBV2|TRBJ2-3|many
TGTGCCAGCAGTGGATATAGCACAGATACGCAGTATTTT
CASSGYSTDTQYF
>-|TRBV6-2/TRBV6-3|TRBJ1-2|many
TGTGCCAGCAGTTACTCGGGGTATGGCTACACCTTC
CASSYSGYGYTF
>TRBD2|TRBV5-1|TRBJ2-3|few
TGCGCCAGCAGGTCCGGGACTAGCGGTTTCACAGATACGCAGTATTTT
CASRSGTSGFTDTQYF
>-|TRBV5-8|TRBJ2-3|many
TGTGCCAGCAGCTTGAACAGGGAAGATACGCAGTATTTT
CASSLNREDTQYF